The 16 T cell receptor beta chains below all came from one sample that was sequenced in a study of T cell clonality in common variable immunodeficiency. Antigen specificity for these receptors is unknown. General study results and limits: Common variable immunodeficiency TCR beta sequences reportedly had fewer deletions and N-nucleotide insertions.

Sequencing used immunoSEQ multiplex PCR; TCRdb keeps in-frame clones, though not all of them. The repertoire yields about 34,000 clones, none seen only once; the top ten contain around 28%. The specimen sequenced was peripheral blood mononuclear cells. Source of these receptors: a human donor with common variable immunodeficiency.

Points on this clone: The read gets to within 3 residues of the CDR3 end, and the germline J gene fills in the rest. This chain uses TRBV2 with TRBJ2-7; 8 positions agree with TRBD2. CDR1 is SNHLY and CDR2 is FYNNEI in the germline V gene. The CDR3 totals 15 residues. V lost 2 bases to trimming and J lost 6 bases; unmatched junction nucleotides: 9. The sequenced part of the CDR3 DNA is TGTGCCAGCAGTGAAAGGACTAGCAGTTTTCTCGAG. Its protein product is CASSERTSSFLE. The entire CDR3 protein reads CASSERTSSFLEQYF.

This clone was found a few times. The CDR3 end falls 3 residues outside the read, so it is completed with the germline J gene. V gene TRBV7-9 combines with J gene TRBJ2-5; D ambiguous. The germline gives CDR1 SEHNR, CDR2 FQNEAQ (reference sequence). This CDR3 contains 13 residues. The V end was cut by 4 bases, the J end by 5 bases, with 11 bases between. CDR3 sequence: CASSSPQAETQYF. The covered CDR3 bases are TGTGCCAGCAGCTCCCCCCAGGCTGAGACC.

There are many counts of this clone. The read ends 3 residues early relative to the CDR3; the germline J gene fills the gap. The genes are TRBV28 and TRBJ2-1; D is perhaps TRBD2 (7 bases). Germline V gives CDR1 MDHEN, CDR2 SYDVKM. Deletions cut 4 bases from V and 6 bases from J, with 16 bases between. The CDR3 is made up of 15 amino acids. The CDR3 here is CASSSKGGEFNEQFF. The sequenced part of the CDR3 DNA is TGTGCCAGCAGTTCGAAGGGGGGGGAGTTCAATGAG.

This clone was recorded many times. The missing CDR3 end, 3 residues past where the read stops, is filled in from the germline J gene. The V and J genes are TRBV5-1 and TRBJ2-5; TRBD2 matches 11 bases. CDR1 and CDR2 from the germline V gene are SGHRS and YFSETQ. The CDR3 has 15 residues. With V trimmed by 4 bases and J by 2 bases, 4 bases remained unmatched. The CDR3 reads CASSTGTSGQETQYF. The part of the CDR3 DNA that was read is TGCGCCAGCAGCACCGGGACTAGCGGTCAAGAGACC.

This clone was counted between two and nine times. Sequencing ends 3 residues short of the CDR3 end; the germline J gene provides the rest. The chain recombines TRBV20-1 with TRBJ2-7, with 10 bases matching TRBD2. The CDR3 extends over 15 amino acids. Per the germline V gene, CDR1 is DFQATT and CDR2 is SNEGSKA (reference sequence). Trimming cost V 0 bases and J 4 bases; bases outside gene matches: 6. The DNA read from the CDR3 is TGCAGTGCTAGAGAACCGGGACTAGCGAGTTACGAG. This encodes CSAREPGLASYE. The full CDR3 protein is CSAREPGLASYEQYF.

This clone was picked up a small number of times. Read data end 3 residues before the CDR3 end; the end is taken from the germline J gene. The rearrangement joins TRBV7-9 to TRBJ2-1; 11 nucleotides match TRBD2. The CDR3 is 14 residues long. With V trimmed by 1 base and J by 9 bases, 2 bases remained unmatched. The germline V gene has CDR1 SEHNR and CDR2 FQNEAQ (reference sequence). CDR3 DNA, as far as it was read: TGTGCCAGCAGCTTAGAGGGACTAGCGGTTGAG. It translates to CASSLEGLAVE. The full-length CDR3 reads as CASSLEGLAVEQFF.

The sample holds many counts of this clone. The DNA ends 3 residues before the CDR3 does, and the rest of the CDR3 is filled in from the germline J gene. V and J are TRBV6-1 and TRBJ1-1, with unresolved D. The CDR3 has 12 amino acids. The V gene's germline CDR1 is MNHNS and CDR2 SASEGT. Trimming cost V 3 bases and J 5 bases, with 7 bases left between them. Incomplete CDR3 DNA: TGTGCCAGCAGTGATACAATAACTGAA. Translation: CASSDTITE. The entire CDR3 protein reads CASSDTITEAFF.

This clone was seen ten or more times. The read terminates 3 residues before the CDR3 end, so the remaining end is supplied by the germline J gene. The rearrangement joins TRBV6-1 to TRBJ2-3; TRBD2 matches 10 bases. Germline V gene sequence: CDR1 MNHNS, CDR2 SASEGT. After removal of 1 base from V and 4 bases from J, the junction contained 2 bases not matched to a gene. This CDR3 contains 15 residues. The CDR3 sequence is CASSEEAGGPDTQYF. CDR3 bases read: TGTGCCAGCAGTGAAGAAGCGGGAGGGCCAGATACG.

This clone was seen ten or more times. The CDR3 goes on 3 residues after the read ends, and that part is filled in from the germline J gene. This sequence joins TRBV2 and TRBJ2-1; the match to TRBD2 covers 7 bases. Germline V gene lookup returns CDR1 SNHLY and CDR2 FYNNEI. The CDR3 has 16 residues. J gave up 4 bases and V 6 bases, and 12 bases lay outside the gene matches. The CDR3 protein is CASSRRGLTSYNEQFF. Incomplete CDR3 DNA: TGTGCCAGCAGCAGAAGGGGACTAACCTCATACAATGAG.

In its sample, this clone was seen a few times. CDR3 loop: CASSPLAGVEGTDTQYF. Partial CDR3 DNA: TGTGCCAGCTCACCGCTAGCGGGAGTGGAGGGCACAGATACG. The chain recombines TRBV18 with TRBJ2-3; TRBD2 matches 10 bases. The read terminates 3 residues ahead of where the CDR3 ends, so the germline J gene completes it. Trimming took 3 bases from V and 1 from J; bases not matched to a gene: 7. This CDR3 is built from 17 residues. In germline, CDR1 is KGHSH, CDR2 LQKENI.

This clone came up a few times. The CDR3 end lies 3 residues beyond the end of the read and is filled in from the germline J gene. The V call is TRBV19, the J call TRBJ2-7; D is unresolved. This CDR3 is built from 13 residues. Per the germline V gene, CDR1 is LNHDA and CDR2 is SQIVND (reference sequence). The V end was cut by 3 bases, the J end by 3 bases, with 9 bases between. This CDR3 is CASSIGRFYEQYF. The sequenced part of the CDR3 DNA is TGTGCCAGTAGTATTGGGCGTTTCTACGAG.

Details on this clone: The sequence runs out 3 residues before the end of the CDR3; the remainder is reconstructed from the germline J gene. The chain is built from TRBV30 and TRBJ2-1; TRBD1 might be the D (6 bases). Trimming removed 0 bases from V and 7 bases from J, with 19 bases in between. The CDR3 is made up of 16 amino acids. In germline, CDR1 is GTSNPN, CDR2 SVGIG (reference sequence). The CDR3 protein is CAWSVRPGRTGNEQFF. The sequenced CDR3 bases are TGTGCCTGGAGTGTACGCCCAGGGCGCACAGGGAATGAG.

To note about this clone: The observed sequence ends 3 residues before the CDR3 terminus, with the missing tail filled in from the germline J gene. J is TRBJ2-7 and V is TRBV7-9, with 10 bases fitting TRBD1. V lost 5 bases and J lost 3; bases outside the gene matches: 4. The length of the CDR3 is 14 residues. Germline V gene data show CDR1 as SEHNR and CDR2 as FQNEAQ (reference sequence). The CDR3 spells CASSPGQGFYEQYF. The part of the CDR3 DNA that was read is TGTGCCAGCAGCCCGGGACAGGGGTTCTACGAG.

Details on this clone: The observed sequence ends 3 residues before the CDR3 terminus, with the missing tail filled in from the germline J gene. The gene calls are TRBV11-2 and TRBJ2-7; TRBD1 is a possible D gene (5 bases). Germline V CDR1 and CDR2: SGHAT, FQNNGV. CDR3 length equals 15 residues. Trimming removed 1 base at V and 0 bases at J, with 10 bases between. The CDR3 bases that were read are TGTGCCAGCAGCTTAGTACAGGTTAGCTCCTACGAG. Protein sequence: CASSLVQVSSYE. The whole CDR3 protein reads CASSLVQVSSYEQYF.

A note on this clone: The CDR3 end is not reached by the read, which stops 3 residues before it; the germline J gene fills it in. The chain joins TRBV2 to TRBJ2-7, with D unclear. Germline-derived CDR1 and CDR2 are SNHLY and FYNNEI. The CDR3 has 11 residues. Trimming removed 7 bases at V and 6 bases at J, with 10 bases between. CDR3 DNA, as far as it was read: TGTGCCAGCACCGCGTCCCCCGAG. Amino acid sequence: CASTASPE. The entire CDR3 protein reads CASTASPEQYF.

Concerning this clone itself: The CDR3 end falls 3 residues outside the read, so it is completed with the germline J gene. This chain uses TRBV7-8 with TRBJ2-1, with 9 bases that match TRBD2. Unmatched junction bases numbered 8, after V lost 5 bases and J lost 6 bases. Per the germline V gene, CDR1 is SGHVS and CDR2 is FQNEAQ. The CDR3 consists of 15 residues. The CDR3 reads CASSRVPSGANEQFF. The CDR3 bases that were read are TGTGCCAGCAGCCGAGTACCTAGCGGGGCCAATGAG.